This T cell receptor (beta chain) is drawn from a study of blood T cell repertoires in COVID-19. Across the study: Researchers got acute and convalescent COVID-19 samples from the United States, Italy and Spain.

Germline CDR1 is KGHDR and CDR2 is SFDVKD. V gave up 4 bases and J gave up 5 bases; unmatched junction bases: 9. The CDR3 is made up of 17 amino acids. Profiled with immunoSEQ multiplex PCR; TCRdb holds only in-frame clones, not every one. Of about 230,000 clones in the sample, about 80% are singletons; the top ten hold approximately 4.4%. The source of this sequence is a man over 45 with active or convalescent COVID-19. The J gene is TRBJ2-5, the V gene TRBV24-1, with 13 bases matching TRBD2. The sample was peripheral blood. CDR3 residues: CATSDPGLAGVRETQYF. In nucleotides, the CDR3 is TGTGCCACCAGTGACCCTGGACTAGCGGGGGTAAGGGAGACCCAGTACTTC.